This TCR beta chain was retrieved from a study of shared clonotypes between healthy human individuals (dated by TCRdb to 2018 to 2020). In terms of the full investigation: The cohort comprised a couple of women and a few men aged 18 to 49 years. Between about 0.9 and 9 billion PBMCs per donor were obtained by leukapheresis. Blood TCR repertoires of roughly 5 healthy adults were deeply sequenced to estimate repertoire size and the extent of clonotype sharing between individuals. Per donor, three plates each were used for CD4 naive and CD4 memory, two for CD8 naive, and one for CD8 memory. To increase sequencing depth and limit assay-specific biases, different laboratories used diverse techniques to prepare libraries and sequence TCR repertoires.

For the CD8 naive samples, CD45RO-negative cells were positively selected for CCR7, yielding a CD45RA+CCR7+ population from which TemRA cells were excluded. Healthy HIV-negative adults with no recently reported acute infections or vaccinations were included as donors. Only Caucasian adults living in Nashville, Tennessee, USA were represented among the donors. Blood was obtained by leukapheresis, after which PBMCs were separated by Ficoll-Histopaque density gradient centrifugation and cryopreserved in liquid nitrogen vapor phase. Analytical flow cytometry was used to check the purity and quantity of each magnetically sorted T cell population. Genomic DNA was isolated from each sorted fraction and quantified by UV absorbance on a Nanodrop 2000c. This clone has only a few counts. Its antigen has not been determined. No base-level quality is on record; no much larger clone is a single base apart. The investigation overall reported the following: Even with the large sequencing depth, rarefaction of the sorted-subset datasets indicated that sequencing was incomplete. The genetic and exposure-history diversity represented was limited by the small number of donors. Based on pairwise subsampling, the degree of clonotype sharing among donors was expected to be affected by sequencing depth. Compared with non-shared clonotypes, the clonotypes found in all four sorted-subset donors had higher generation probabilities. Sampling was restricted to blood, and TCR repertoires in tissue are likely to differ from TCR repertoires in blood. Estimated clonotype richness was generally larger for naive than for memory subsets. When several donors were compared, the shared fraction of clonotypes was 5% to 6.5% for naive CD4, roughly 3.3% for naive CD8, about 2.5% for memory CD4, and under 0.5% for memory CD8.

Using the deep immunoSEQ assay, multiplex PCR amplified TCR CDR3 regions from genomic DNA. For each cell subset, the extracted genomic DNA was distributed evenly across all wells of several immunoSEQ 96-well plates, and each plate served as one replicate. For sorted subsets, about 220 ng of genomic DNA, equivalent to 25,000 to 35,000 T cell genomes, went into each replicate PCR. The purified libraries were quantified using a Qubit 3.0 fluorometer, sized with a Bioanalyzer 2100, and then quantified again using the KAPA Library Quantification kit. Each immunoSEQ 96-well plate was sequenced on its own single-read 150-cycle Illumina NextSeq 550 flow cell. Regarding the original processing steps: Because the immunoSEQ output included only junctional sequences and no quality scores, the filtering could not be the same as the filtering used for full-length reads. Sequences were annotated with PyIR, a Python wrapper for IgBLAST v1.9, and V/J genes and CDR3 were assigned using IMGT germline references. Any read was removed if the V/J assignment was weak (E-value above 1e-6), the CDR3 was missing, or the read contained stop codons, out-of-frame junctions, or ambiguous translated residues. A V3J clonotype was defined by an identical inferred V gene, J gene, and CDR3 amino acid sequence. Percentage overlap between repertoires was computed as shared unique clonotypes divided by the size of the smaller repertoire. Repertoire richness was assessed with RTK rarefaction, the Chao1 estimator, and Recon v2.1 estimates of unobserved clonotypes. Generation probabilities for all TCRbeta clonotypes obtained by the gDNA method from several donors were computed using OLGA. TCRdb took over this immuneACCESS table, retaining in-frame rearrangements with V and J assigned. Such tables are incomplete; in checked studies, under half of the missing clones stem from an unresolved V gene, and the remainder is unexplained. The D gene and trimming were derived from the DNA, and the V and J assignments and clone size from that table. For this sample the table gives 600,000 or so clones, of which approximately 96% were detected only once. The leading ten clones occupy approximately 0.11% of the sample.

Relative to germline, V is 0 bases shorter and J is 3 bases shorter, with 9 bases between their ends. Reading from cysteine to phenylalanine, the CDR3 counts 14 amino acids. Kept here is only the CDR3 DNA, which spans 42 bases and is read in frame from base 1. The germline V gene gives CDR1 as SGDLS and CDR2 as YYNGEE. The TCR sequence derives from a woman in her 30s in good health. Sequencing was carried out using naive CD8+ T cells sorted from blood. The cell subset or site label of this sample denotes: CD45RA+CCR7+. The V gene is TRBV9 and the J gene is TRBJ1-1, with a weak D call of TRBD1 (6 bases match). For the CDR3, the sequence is CASSVDREDTEAFF. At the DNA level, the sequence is TGTGCCAGCAGCGTAGACAGGGAAGACACTGAAGCTTTCTTT.